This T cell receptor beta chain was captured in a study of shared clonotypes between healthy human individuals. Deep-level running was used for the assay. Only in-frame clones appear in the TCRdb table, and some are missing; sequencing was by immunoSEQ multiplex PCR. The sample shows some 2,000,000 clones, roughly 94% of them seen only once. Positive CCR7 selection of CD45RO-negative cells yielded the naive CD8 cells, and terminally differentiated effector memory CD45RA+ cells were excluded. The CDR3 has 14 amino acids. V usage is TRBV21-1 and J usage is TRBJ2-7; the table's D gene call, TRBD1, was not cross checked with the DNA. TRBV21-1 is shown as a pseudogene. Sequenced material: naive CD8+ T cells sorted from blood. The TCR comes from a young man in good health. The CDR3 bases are TGTGCCAGCAGCAGGCAGGGGACCTCCTACGAGCAGTACTTC. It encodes CASSRQGTSYEQYF.